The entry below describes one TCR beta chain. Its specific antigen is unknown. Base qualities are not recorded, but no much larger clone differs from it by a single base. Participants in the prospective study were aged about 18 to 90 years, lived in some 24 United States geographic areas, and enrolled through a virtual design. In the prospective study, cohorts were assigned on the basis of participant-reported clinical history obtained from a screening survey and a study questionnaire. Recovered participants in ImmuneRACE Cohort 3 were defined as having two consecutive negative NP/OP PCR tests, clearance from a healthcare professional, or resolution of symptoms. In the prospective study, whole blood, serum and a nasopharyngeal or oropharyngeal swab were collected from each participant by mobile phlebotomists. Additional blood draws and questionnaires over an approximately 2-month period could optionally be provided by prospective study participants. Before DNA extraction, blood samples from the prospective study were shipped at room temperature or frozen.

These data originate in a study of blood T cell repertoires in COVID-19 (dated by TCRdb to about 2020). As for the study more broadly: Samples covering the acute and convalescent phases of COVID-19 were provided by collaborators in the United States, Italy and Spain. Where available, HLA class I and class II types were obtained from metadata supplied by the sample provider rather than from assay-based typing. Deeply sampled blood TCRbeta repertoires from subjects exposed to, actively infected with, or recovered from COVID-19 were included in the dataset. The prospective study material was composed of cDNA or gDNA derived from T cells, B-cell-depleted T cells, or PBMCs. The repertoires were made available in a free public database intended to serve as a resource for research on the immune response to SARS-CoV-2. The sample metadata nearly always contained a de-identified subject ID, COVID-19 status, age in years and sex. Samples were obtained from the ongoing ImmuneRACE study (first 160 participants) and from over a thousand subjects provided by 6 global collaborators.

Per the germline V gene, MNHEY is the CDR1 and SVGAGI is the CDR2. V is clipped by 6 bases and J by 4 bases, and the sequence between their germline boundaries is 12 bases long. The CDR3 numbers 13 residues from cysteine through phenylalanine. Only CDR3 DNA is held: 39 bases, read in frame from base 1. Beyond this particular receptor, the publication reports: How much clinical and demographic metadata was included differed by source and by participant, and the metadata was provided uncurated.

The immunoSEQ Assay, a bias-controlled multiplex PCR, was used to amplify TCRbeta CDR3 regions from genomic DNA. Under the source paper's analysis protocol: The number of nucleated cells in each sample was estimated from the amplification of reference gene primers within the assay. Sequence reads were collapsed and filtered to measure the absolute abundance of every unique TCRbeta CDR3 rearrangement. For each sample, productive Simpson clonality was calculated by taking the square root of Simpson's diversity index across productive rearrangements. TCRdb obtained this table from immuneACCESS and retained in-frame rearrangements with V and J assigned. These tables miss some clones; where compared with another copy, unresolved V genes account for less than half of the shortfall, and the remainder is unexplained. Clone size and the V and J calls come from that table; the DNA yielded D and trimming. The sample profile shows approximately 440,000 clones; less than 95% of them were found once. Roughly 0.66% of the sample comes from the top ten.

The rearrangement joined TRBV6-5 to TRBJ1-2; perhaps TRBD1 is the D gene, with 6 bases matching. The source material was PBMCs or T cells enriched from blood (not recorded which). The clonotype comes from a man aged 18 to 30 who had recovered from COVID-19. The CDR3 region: CASRTTTGYGYTF. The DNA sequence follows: TGTGCCAGCAGGACAACGACAGGCTATGGCTACACCTTC.